This passage covers 19 T cell receptor beta chains from one sample sequenced in a study of molecular identifiers for immune sequencing clone quantification. TCRdb fed the PCR reads into MiXCR, producing one record per CDR3 protein. The data contain over 90,000 distinct CDR3 sequences, 30% to 45% of them singletons. The sample taken for sequencing was naive CD8+ T cells from blood, with Jurkat cell RNA spiked in. This sample's subset: FACS-sorted CD8+CD4-CCR7+CD45RA+ naive T cells. All receptors come from a human donor in good health. Some libraries in this study had Jurkat cell RNA spiked in.

This clonotype was counted only a few times. The chain recombines TRBV27 with TRBJ1-4, with TRBD1 matching over 7 bases. V shed 5 bases, J shed 7 bases, and the junction held 10 bases outside the gene matches. The CDR3 loop spans 15 amino acids. CDR1 is MNHEY and CDR2 is SMNVEV in the germline V gene (reference sequence). The CDR3 here is CASSTYRGNGEKLFF. As DNA, the CDR3 is TGTGCCAGCAGTACCTACAGGGGAAACGGTGAAAAACTGTTTTTT.

This clonotype was seen ten or more times. The V gene is TRBV28, the J gene TRBJ2-7; D not resolved. The CDR3 contains 13 residues. The germline V gene encodes CDR1 MDHEN and CDR2 SYDVKM. V lost 3 bases and J lost 3, with 9 bases in between. CDR3 coding DNA: TGTGCCAGCAGTTTGCGCCCTAGCTACGAGCAGTACTTC. Residues: CASSLRPSYEQYF.

Many counts were recorded for this clonotype. The J gene is TRBJ2-7, the V gene TRBV28; no clear D. Between the trimmed V and J ends, which lost 5 bases and 6 bases, there was a span of 11 bases. The CDR3 runs to 12 residues. The germline V gene has CDR1 MDHEN and CDR2 SYDVKM. CDR3 residues: CASSHPMTEQYF. CDR3 nucleotides: TGTGCCAGCAGTCACCCCATGACCGAGCAGTACTTC. The variable domain in full, with the rest retrieved from reference TRBV28 and TRBJ2-7, is DVKVTQSSRYLVKRTGEKVFLECVQDMDHENMFWYRQDPGLGLRLIYFSYDVKMKEKGDIPEGYSVSREKKERFSLILESASTNQTSMYLCASSHPMTEQYFGPGTRLTVT.

This clonotype has only a few counts. This chain joins TRBV27 and TRBJ2-7, with D perhaps TRBD1 (5 bases). This CDR3 spans 11 amino acids. Germline values: CDR1 MNHEY, CDR2 SMNVEV (reference sequence). V was cut by 6 bases and J by 3 bases, with 6 bases left in between. CDR3 sequence: CASRTGYEQYF. CDR3 DNA: TGTGCCAGCAGAACAGGCTACGAGCAGTACTTC.

The chain recombines TRBV5-6 with TRBJ2-7; D is undetermined. V shed 7 bases and J shed 6 bases, with 14 bases lying between them. This CDR3 contains 12 residues. Per germline, CDR1 SGHDT and CDR2 YYEEEE. The CDR3 coding sequence is TGTGCCAGCGGCCGGCTGGCTCTCGAGCAGTACTTC. This gives the protein CASGRLALEQYF. Supplemented by reference TRBV5-6 and TRBJ2-7, the full variable domain reads DAGVTQSPTHLIKTRGQQVTLRCSPKSGHDTVSWYQQALGQGPQFIFQYYEEEERQRGNFPDRFSGHQFPNYSSELNVNALLLGDSALYLCASGRLALEQYFGPGTRLTVT.

Remarks on this clonotype: A clone one base away is much larger, so this may be a read error. The chain couples TRBV2 to TRBJ2-6; the D gene is possibly TRBD1 (5 bases). The germline CDR1 and CDR2 sequences are SNHLY and FYNNEI. Trimming removed 6 bases from V and 1 base from J, with 13 bases in between. The CDR3 is 16 residues long. CDR3 DNA sequence: TGTGCCAGCAGCCCAAGGACACGATCTGGGGCCAACGTCCTGACTTTC. Translated: CASSPRTRSGANVLTF.

The V and J genes are TRBV27 and TRBJ2-7; D may be TRBD2 (6 bases). V was trimmed by 0 bases and J by 3 bases, leaving 15 bases between them. Germline V gene sequence: CDR1 MNHEY, CDR2 SMNVEV (reference sequence). The CDR3 has 16 amino acids. The DNA for the CDR3 is TGTGCCAGCAGTTTATCCGGACTATTCCCCGGCTACGAGCAGTACTTC. This codes for CASSLSGLFPGYEQYF.

The J gene is TRBJ2-5, the V gene TRBV4-1; D is unclear. Germline-derived CDR1 and CDR2 are MGHRA and YSYEKL. Trimming took 1 base from V and 2 from J, leaving 8 bases between them. This CDR3 spans 14 amino acids. The CDR3 protein is CASSQGARQETQYF. The CDR3 nucleotides read TGCGCCAGCAGCCAAGGGGCTAGGCAAGAGACCCAGTACTTC.

The V call is TRBV7-2, the J call TRBJ2-5, with D tentatively TRBD1 (6 bases). The J call could be wrong; TRBJ2-1 is a better fit for the DNA end. The CDR3 has 12 residues. The germline V gene has CDR1 SGHTA and CDR2 FQGNSA. CDR3 loop: CASSPQGSLQFF. CDR3 DNA sequence: TGTGCCAGCAGCCCCCAGGGGAGCTTGCAGTTCTTC.

This clonotype was observed many times. For the CDR3, the DNA is TGTGCCAGCAGTCCCGGGACAGGGGTGGCAGATACGCAGTATTTT. It specifies CASSPGTGVADTQYF. The V gene is TRBV27, the J gene TRBJ2-3; TRBD1 agrees at 10 bases. The V and J ends lost 5 bases and 4 bases, in that order; junction bases with no gene match: 6. The CDR3 covers 15 residues. Germline lookup yields CDR1 MNHEY and CDR2 SMNVEV (reference sequence).

This clonotype has more than one count but fewer than ten. Given a much more abundant clone one base away, this may be a read error. This chain links TRBV6-2 or TRBV6-3 with TRBJ1-5; tentatively, D is TRBD1 (5 bases). The CDR3 sequence is 13 residues long. V lost 6 bases, J lost 2 bases, and 8 bases lay in between. Germline lookup yields CDR1 MNHEY and CDR2 SVGEGT. CDR3 residues: CASRDKGNQPQHF. The CDR3 nucleotides read TGTGCCAGCAGGGACAAGGGCAATCAGCCCCAGCATTTT.

J is TRBJ2-7 and V is TRBV13; 7 bases match TRBD2. This CDR3 region has 14 residues. Germline assignment: CDR1 PRHDT and CDR2 FYEKMQ (reference sequence). V lost 6 bases, J lost 5 bases, and 10 bases stayed unmatched. The CDR3 nucleotides read TGTGCCAGCAGGACGGGAGGCCCTGTCGACGAGCAGTACTTC. Protein product: CASRTGGPVDEQYF.

This clonotype came up a few times. The chain joins TRBV10-3 to TRBJ2-7; D is possibly TRBD2 (6 bases). This CDR3 comprises 12 residues. CDR1 and CDR2 (germline): ENHRY, SYGVKD. Trimming removed 10 bases from V and 0 bases from J, with 10 bases in between. The CDR3 region has the DNA TGTGCCAGCGGGGACGGCTCCTACGAGCAGTACTTC. Protein product: CASGDGSYEQYF.

With respect to this clonotype: The junction shows a germline mismatch at one end, possibly a read error. The chain combines TRBV7-3 with TRBJ2-1; TRBD1 agrees at 9 bases. The CDR3 runs to 20 residues. The germline V gene encodes CDR1 SGHTA and CDR2 FQGTGA. The CDR3 DNA is TGTGCCAGCAGCTCACGGGATGCCGGGACAGGGTATGTCTCCTACAATGAGCAGATCTTC. It specifies CASSSRDAGTGYVSYNEQIF.

There are a few counts of this clonotype. V usage is TRBV7-8 and J usage is TRBJ2-2; the match to TRBD2 covers 7 bases. The length of the CDR3 is 17 residues. CDR1 and CDR2 from the germline V gene are SGHVS and FQNEAQ. V dropped 0 bases and J dropped 1; count of bases not matched to a gene: 5. The CDR3 region is CASSLAAGLLNTGELFF. The DNA for the CDR3 is TGTGCCAGCAGCTTAGCAGCGGGACTACTGAACACCGGGGAGCTGTTTTTT.

V is TRBV11-2 and J is TRBJ2-1; TRBD1 might be the D (6 bases). The V gene's germline CDR1 is SGHAT and CDR2 FQNNGV. V was trimmed by 4 bases and J by 4 bases, leaving 11 bases between them. CDR3 length: 14 amino acids. In DNA, the CDR3 is TGTGCCAGCAGCTACGGCAGGGGATACAATGAGCAGTTCTTC. This encodes CASSYGRGYNEQFF.

CDR3 nucleotide sequence: TGTGCCACCAGCAGAGACAGGGGGCTATACCAGCCCCAGCATTTT. As protein: CATSRDRGLYQPQHF. The chain has TRBV15 and TRBJ1-5; 8 nucleotides agree with TRBD1. Trimming cost V 0 bases and J 7 bases; bases outside gene matches: 5. The CDR3 contains 15 residues. The germline V gene has CDR1 LNHNV and CDR2 YYDKDF (reference sequence).

Worth noting for this clonotype: A much more abundant neighbour one base away suggests this may be a read error. As the CDR3 is not closed by the conserved phenylalanine or tryptophan, this likely results from a read error. The V and J genes are TRBV29-1 and TRBJ2-3, with D hard to call. The CDR3 sequence is 13 residues long. Germline V gives CDR1 SQVTM, CDR2 ANQGSEA. Trimming shortened V by 2 bases and J by 2 bases, and 8 bases separated the two germline ends. The CDR3 sequence: CSVEIPYTDTQYY. In DNA, the CDR3 is TGCAGCGTTGAAATACCATACACAGATACGCAGTATTAT.

With respect to this clonotype: Because the CDR3 is missing its conserved closing phenylalanine or tryptophan, this is likely a read error. The chain joins TRBV7-9 to TRBJ1-1, with D unresolved. Per germline, CDR1 SEHNR and CDR2 FQNEAQ (reference sequence). The CDR3 runs to 16 residues. Trimming took off 5 bases at V and 6 bases at J, with 22 bases between the two ends. The CDR3 loop reads CASSPREGSVTAEAFL. The CDR3 coding sequence is TGTGCCAGCAGCCCCCGCGAGGGCAGCGTAACGGCTGAAGCTTTCTTA.